These T cell receptor beta chains were read from a single sample in a study of T cells in Graves' hyperthyroidism and ophthalmopathy. Each CDR3 protein gets one entry after TCRdb re-called the multiplex PCR reads with MiXCR. The profile shows over 200,000 distinct CDR3 sequences, less than 15% of them singletons. The sample comprised blood. Receptors were obtained from a woman aged 40 to 50 with Graves' hyperthyroidism that later progressed to Graves' ophthalmopathy. The CDR3 runs from the conserved cysteine through the conserved F or W. A D gene is named only where the DNA matches it firmly. The size entry is marked missing in some rows and otherwise reads once, few, many or a size class.

j_gene: TRBJ1-2; d_gene: TRBD1; v_gene: TRBV27; abundance: many; CDR3nt: TGTGCCAGCAGTCACTCAGGACAGGGGGCGAGTAATGGCTACACCTTC; CDR3aa: CASSHSGQGASNGYTF
j_gene: TRBJ2-1; d_gene: TRBD2; v_gene: TRBV4-1; abundance: many; CDR3nt: TGCGCCAGCAGCCCCTCTCCCGGGACTAGCGGCTACAATGAGCAGTTCTTC; CDR3aa: CASSPSPGTSGYNEQFF
j_gene: TRBJ2-7; d_gene: .; v_gene: TRBV27; abundance: many; CDR3nt: TGTGCCAGCAGACCGGCTGAAGACTACGAGCAGTACTTC; CDR3aa: CASRPAEDYEQYF
j_gene: TRBJ2-1; d_gene: TRBD2; v_gene: TRBV5-1; abundance: many; CDR3nt: TGCGCCAGCAGCTTGCTAACTAGCGGGAGGGTCTACAATGAGCAGTTCTTC; CDR3aa: CASSLLTSGRVYNEQFF
j_gene: TRBJ2-7; d_gene: .; v_gene: TRBV15; abundance: .; CDR3nt: TGTGCCACCAGCCCGGGACGGAGCTACGAGCAGTACTTC; CDR3aa: CATSPGRSYEQYF
j_gene: TRBJ2-4; d_gene: .; v_gene: TRBV28; abundance: many; CDR3nt: TGTGCCAGCAGGCTCCGGATGGGGCTCAGGGGCAAAAACATTCAGTACTTC; CDR3aa: CASRLRMGLRGKNIQYF
j_gene: TRBJ2-2; d_gene: .; v_gene: TRBV12-3/TRBV12-4; abundance: many; CDR3nt: TGTGCCAGCATTCCAGGCGCGGGAACCGGGGAGCTGTTTTTT; CDR3aa: CASIPGAGTGELFF
j_gene: TRBJ2-2; d_gene: .; v_gene: TRBV6-2/TRBV6-3; abundance: many; CDR3nt: TGTGCCAGCAGTTACTCGAAAAAAGATAACACCGGGGAGCTGTTTTTT; CDR3aa: CASSYSKKDNTGELFF
j_gene: TRBJ1-5; d_gene: .; v_gene: TRBV20-1; abundance: few; CDR3nt: TGCAGTGCTAGAGCTGCGGGGGGAGGTAATCAGCCCCAGCATTTT; CDR3aa: CSARAAGGGNQPQHF
j_gene: TRBJ1-1; d_gene: .; v_gene: TRBV2; abundance: many; CDR3nt: TGTGCCGCTTATATGGAGTTAATGAACACTGAAGCTTTCTTT; CDR3aa: CAAYMELMNTEAFF
j_gene: TRBJ1-5; d_gene: TRBD1; v_gene: TRBV12-3/TRBV12-4; abundance: many; CDR3nt: TGTGCCAGCACTCCAGGGGGTCAGCCCCAGCATTTT; CDR3aa: CASTPGGQPQHF
j_gene: TRBJ1-4; d_gene: .; v_gene: TRBV2; abundance: many; CDR3nt: TGTGCCAGCAGTGACCGACAGACAACTAATGAAAAACTGTTTTTT; CDR3aa: CASSDRQTTNEKLFF
j_gene: TRBJ1-6; d_gene: .; v_gene: TRBV2; abundance: many; CDR3nt: TGTGCCAGCAAAGGCGGGGTGTTGATGGATTATAATTCACCCCTCCACTTT; CDR3aa: CASKGGVLMDYNSPLHF
j_gene: TRBJ1-5; d_gene: TRBD1; v_gene: TRBV28; abundance: few; CDR3nt: TGTGCCAGCAGTTTATCTTACAGGGGTTGGGGCAATCAGCCCCAGCATTTT; CDR3aa: CASSLSYRGWGNQPQHF
j_gene: TRBJ1-1; d_gene: .; v_gene: TRBV28; abundance: .; CDR3nt: TGTGCCAGCAGTTTCTACAGGGCAATGAACACTGAAGCTTTCTTT; CDR3aa: CASSFYRAMNTEAFF
j_gene: TRBJ2-1; d_gene: .; v_gene: TRBV5-4; abundance: few; CDR3nt: TGTGCCAGCAGTTCGGCGGATGAGCAGTTCTTC; CDR3aa: CASSSADEQFF
j_gene: TRBJ2-4; d_gene: .; v_gene: TRBV19; abundance: many; CDR3nt: TGTGCCAGTAGTATGTTCGGGAGTGCAAAAAACATTCAGTACTTC; CDR3aa: CASSMFGSAKNIQYF
j_gene: TRBJ2-1; d_gene: TRBD1; v_gene: TRBV4-1; abundance: .; CDR3nt: TGCGCCAGCAGCCAAGGGGACAGGCTCTCCTACAATGAGCAGTTCTTC; CDR3aa: CASSQGDRLSYNEQFF
j_gene: TRBJ1-2; d_gene: TRBD1; v_gene: TRBV28; abundance: .; CDR3nt: TGTGCCAGCAGTTTAACAGGGGGCGCATCTGGCTACACCTTC; CDR3aa: CASSLTGGASGYTF
j_gene: TRBJ1-1; d_gene: .; v_gene: TRBV7-9; abundance: .; CDR3nt: TGTGCCAGCAGCTTAGGGGGATTTACCACTGAAGCTTTCTTT; CDR3aa: CASSLGGFTTEAFF
j_gene: TRBJ2-1; d_gene: TRBD1; v_gene: TRBV7-8; abundance: many; CDR3nt: TGTGCCAGCAGCTTAGCCGGGACAGCTAATGAGCAGTTCTTC; CDR3aa: CASSLAGTANEQFF
j_gene: TRBJ1-5; d_gene: .; v_gene: TRBV19; abundance: few; CDR3nt: TGTGCCAGTAGCGACGGAATATCTAATCAGCCCCAGCATTTT; CDR3aa: CASSDGISNQPQHF
j_gene: TRBJ2-1; d_gene: .; v_gene: TRBV10-3; abundance: many; CDR3nt: TGTGCCATCACAAAACCCGGAGTAGACGAGCAGTTCTTC; CDR3aa: CAITKPGVDEQFF
j_gene: TRBJ2-5; d_gene: .; v_gene: TRBV27; abundance: many; CDR3nt: TGTGCCAGCAGTTCCGAATACCAAGAGACCCAGTACTTC; CDR3aa: CASSSEYQETQYF
j_gene: TRBJ2-3; d_gene: TRBD2; v_gene: TRBV5-1; abundance: few; CDR3nt: TGCGCCAGCAGCTTGGGCTTTCTAGCGGGAGAATCGCAGTATTTT; CDR3aa: CASSLGFLAGESQYF
j_gene: TRBJ1-1; d_gene: .; v_gene: TRBV2; abundance: many; CDR3nt: TGTGCCAGCAGTGAAGGCCTCTTCATGAACACTGAAGCTTTCTTT; CDR3aa: CASSEGLFMNTEAFF
j_gene: TRBJ1-1; d_gene: .; v_gene: TRBV28; abundance: many; CDR3nt: TGTGCCAGCAGTGCATGCCCGAGGACTGAAGCTTTCTTT; CDR3aa: CASSACPRTEAFF
j_gene: TRBJ2-5; d_gene: .; v_gene: TRBV18; abundance: many; CDR3nt: TGTGCCAGCTCACCACTGGACAGCTTACAAGAGACCCAGTACTTC; CDR3aa: CASSPLDSLQETQYF
j_gene: TRBJ2-6; d_gene: .; v_gene: TRBV28; abundance: many; CDR3nt: TGTGCCAGCAGTTCAAGCGGAGACCCTGGGGCCAACGTCCTGACTTTC; CDR3aa: CASSSSGDPGANVLTF
j_gene: TRBJ2-2; d_gene: .; v_gene: TRBV7-2; abundance: .; CDR3nt: TGTGCCAGCAGCCAAGCGTCCCTGGAACCGCAAACCGGGGAGCTGTTTTTT; CDR3aa: CASSQASLEPQTGELFF